These T cell receptor beta chains were read from a single sample in a study of blood T cell repertoires in COVID-19. Libraries were prepared by immunoSEQ multiplex PCR; TCRdb keeps only in-frame clonotypes and omits some of them. The data hold about 99,000 clones, with about four fifths observed a single time. Material for sequencing was peripheral blood. Receptor source: a man older than 75 with COVID-19, enrolled during active disease. Both conserved end residues are part of each CDR3. A D gene is named only where the DNA matches it firmly. The size entry is marked missing in some rows and otherwise reads once, few, many or a size class.

TRBJ1-2 14 - TRBV7-2 - CASSEQQGAYGYTF TGTGCCAGCAGCGAACAGCAGGGTGCCTATGGCTACACCTTC
TRBJ2-3 14 - TRBV7-2 few CASSFLLRTDTQYF TGTGCCAGCAGCTTTCTACTACGCACAGATACGCAGTATTTT
TRBJ2-3 17 TRBD1 TRBV10-3 - CAISESPGTGVTDTQYF TGTGCCATCAGTGAGTCGCCCGGGACAGGAGTCACAGATACGCAGTATTTT
TRBJ1-2 16 - TRBV6-2/TRBV6-3 - CASSPTWGRQNYGYTF TGTGCCAGCAGTCCCACCTGGGGCAGACAGAACTATGGCTACACCTTC
TRBJ2-1 15 TRBD2 TRBV7-9 - CASSLRTSGANEQFF TGTGCCAGCAGCCTACGGACTAGCGGGGCTAATGAGCAGTTCTTC
TRBJ1-2 15 TRBD1 TRBV24-1 - CATSERTGGSYGYTF TGTGCCACCAGTGAAAGGACAGGAGGAAGCTATGGCTACACCTTC
TRBJ2-1 14 TRBD2 TRBV3-1/TRBV3-2 few CASSQIKSGGEQFF TGTGCCAGCAGCCAAATAAAAAGCGGGGGCGAGCAGTTCTTC
TRBJ1-5 20 - TRBV21-1 - CASSPRTVTKNDERNQPQHF TGTGCCAGCAGCCCCCGGACAGTTACGAAGAACGACGAACGCAATCAGCCCCAGCATTTT
TRBJ1-3 17 TRBD1 TRBV30 - CAWSVPYGTASGNTIYF TGTGCCTGGAGCGTCCCGTACGGGACAGCCTCTGGAAACACCATATATTTT
TRBJ2-5 19 TRBD2 TRBV6-9 - CASSYGTFELAGAQETQYF TGTGCCAGCAGTTATGGGACATTTGAACTAGCGGGAGCACAAGAGACCCAGTACTTC
TRBJ2-1 15 TRBD2 TRBV7-7 - CASSLSGGAGNEQFF TGTGCTAGCAGCTTGTCCGGGGGGGCCGGCAATGAGCAGTTCTTC
TRBJ2-3 13 - TRBV18 - CASSPRAEDTQYF TGTGCCAGCTCACCACGGGCTGAAGATACGCAGTATTTT
TRBJ1-5 14 - TRBV18 - CASSPGRNNQPQHF TGTGCCAGCTCACCAGGGAGAAACAATCAGCCCCAGCATTTT
TRBJ2-2 14 TRBD2 TRBV14 - CASSQQRGTGELFF TGTGCCAGCAGCCAACAGCGGGGGACCGGGGAGCTGTTTTTT
TRBJ2-1 15 TRBD2 TRBV27 - CASTSSGNAYNEQFF TGTGCCAGCACCTCTAGCGGGAACGCCTACAATGAGCAGTTCTTC
TRBJ2-3 16 TRBD2 TRBV9 - CASSVADGGSTDTQYF TGTGCCAGCAGCGTAGCCGACGGGGGGAGCACAGATACGCAGTATTTT
TRBJ1-1 13 - TRBV7-2 - CASSLGQNTEAFF TGTGCCAGCAGCTTAGGTCAGAACACTGAAGCTTTCTTT
TRBJ1-4 14 TRBD1 TRBV5-1 - CASSPDRQNEKLFF TGCGCCAGCAGCCCGGACAGGCAGAATGAAAAACTGTTTTTT
TRBJ1-1 13 - TRBV24-1 - CATTWRKGTEAFF TGTGCCACCACGTGGAGGAAGGGCACTGAAGCTTTCTTT
TRBJ1-1 15 - TRBV7-9 - CASSLDPVPNTEAFF TGTGCCAGCAGCTTAGATCCGGTGCCTAACACTGAAGCTTTCTTT
TRBJ2-3 18 TRBD1 TRBV5-1 - CASSSQGAGGISTDTQYF TGCGCCAGCAGCTCACAGGGGGCGGGCGGGATAAGCACAGATACGCAGTATTTT
TRBJ1-4 15 TRBD1 TRBV2 - CASSLQGAANEKLFF TGTGCCAGCAGTCTGCAGGGGGCGGCTAATGAAAAACTGTTTTTT
TRBJ1-3 15 TRBD1 TRBV28 once CASGLTGGSGNTIYF TGTGCCAGCGGCCTTACAGGGGGCTCTGGAAACACCATATATTTT
TRBJ2-6 15 - TRBV13 once CASSFDRSGANVLTF TGTGCCAGCAGCTTCGACAGGTCTGGGGCCAACGTCCTGACTTTC
TRBJ1-2 14 - TRBV29-1 once CSVVVGSGEYGYTF TGCAGCGTTGTGGTGGGATCGGGGGAGTATGGCTACACCTTC
TRBJ2-2 13 - TRBV2 once CASSEVRDGELFF TGTGCCAGCAGTGAGGTTAGAGATGGGGAGCTGTTTTTT